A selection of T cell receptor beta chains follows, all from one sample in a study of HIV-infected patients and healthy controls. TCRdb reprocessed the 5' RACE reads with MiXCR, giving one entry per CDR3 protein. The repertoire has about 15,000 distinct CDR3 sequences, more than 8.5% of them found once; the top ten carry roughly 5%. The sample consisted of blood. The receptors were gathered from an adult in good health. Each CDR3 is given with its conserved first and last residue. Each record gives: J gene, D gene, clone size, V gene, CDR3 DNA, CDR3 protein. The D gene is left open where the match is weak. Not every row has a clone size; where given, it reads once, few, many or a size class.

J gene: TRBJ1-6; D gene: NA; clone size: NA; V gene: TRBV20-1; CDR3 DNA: TGCAGTGCTAGAACGGGAGGGAGCTCCTATAATTCACCCCTCCACTTT; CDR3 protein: CSARTGGSSYNSPLHF
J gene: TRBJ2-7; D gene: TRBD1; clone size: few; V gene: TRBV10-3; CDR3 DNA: TGTGCCATCAGTGAATATACAGGGGCGTACGAGCAGTACTTC; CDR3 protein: CAISEYTGAYEQYF
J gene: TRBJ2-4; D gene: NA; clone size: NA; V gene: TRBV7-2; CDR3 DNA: TGTGCCAGCAGCTCCCAGGGCAAAAACATTCAGTACTTC; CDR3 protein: CASSSQGKNIQYF
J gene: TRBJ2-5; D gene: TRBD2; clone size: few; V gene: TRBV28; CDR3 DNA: TGTGCCATCTTACAAGCGGGAGTGGAGACCCAGTACTTC; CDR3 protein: CAILQAGVETQYF
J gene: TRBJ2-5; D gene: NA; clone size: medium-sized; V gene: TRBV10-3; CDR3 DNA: TGTGCCATCAGTGAACATGCCCAAGAGACCCAGTACTTC; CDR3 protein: CAISEHAQETQYF
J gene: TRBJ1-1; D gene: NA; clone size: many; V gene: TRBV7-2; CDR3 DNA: TGTGCCAGCAGCCCGATTGAAGGCGCGAGAGCTTTCTTT; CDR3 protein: CASSPIEGARAFF
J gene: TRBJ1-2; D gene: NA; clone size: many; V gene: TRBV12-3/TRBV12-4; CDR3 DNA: TGTGCCAGCAGCCCTATGGGGCTTGGGTATGGCTACACCTTC; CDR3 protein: CASSPMGLGYGYTF
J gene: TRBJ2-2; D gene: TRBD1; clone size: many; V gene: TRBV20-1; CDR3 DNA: TGCAGTGCTAGAGCCGTCGAGGGACAGAAGAGGGCCGGGGAGCTGTTTTTT; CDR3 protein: CSARAVEGQKRAGELFF
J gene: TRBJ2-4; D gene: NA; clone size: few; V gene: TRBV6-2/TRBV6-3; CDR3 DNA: TGTGCCAGCAGTTACATAGCGGAAGTTCAGTACTTC; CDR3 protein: CASSYIAEVQYF
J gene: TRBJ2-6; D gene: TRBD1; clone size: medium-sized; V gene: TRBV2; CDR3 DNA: TGTGCCAGCAGTGAAGCCTACAGGACAGGGTTGAACGTCCTGACTTTC; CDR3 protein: CASSEAYRTGLNVLTF
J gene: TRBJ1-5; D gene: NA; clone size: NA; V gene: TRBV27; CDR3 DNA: TGTGCCAGCAGTTTATCACCGGGATCCGATCAGCCCCAGCATTTT; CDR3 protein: CASSLSPGSDQPQHF
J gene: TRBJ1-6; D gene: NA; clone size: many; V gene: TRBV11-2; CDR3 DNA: TGTGCCAGCAGCCCAGGTCCCGCGTCACCCCTCCACTTT; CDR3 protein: CASSPGPASPLHF
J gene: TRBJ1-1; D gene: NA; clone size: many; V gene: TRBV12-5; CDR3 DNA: TGTGCTAGTGGTTGGGGTGTAGAGGACAGCTTGAACACTGAAGCTTTCTTT; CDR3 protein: CASGWGVEDSLNTEAFF
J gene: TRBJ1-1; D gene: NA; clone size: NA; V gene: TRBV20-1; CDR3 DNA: TGCAGTGCCATAAAGAGACAAGCGCCTATGAACACTGAAGCTTTCTTT; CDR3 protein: CSAIKRQAPMNTEAFF
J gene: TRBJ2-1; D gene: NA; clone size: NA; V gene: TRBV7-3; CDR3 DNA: TGTGCCAGCAGGTCGGGCCTCTACAATGAGCAGTTCTTC; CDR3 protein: CASRSGLYNEQFF
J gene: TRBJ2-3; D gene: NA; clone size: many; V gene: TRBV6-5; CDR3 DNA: TGTGCCAGCAGTTACTCGAGGGCTCGCGGCACAGATACGCAGTATTTT; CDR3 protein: CASSYSRARGTDTQYF
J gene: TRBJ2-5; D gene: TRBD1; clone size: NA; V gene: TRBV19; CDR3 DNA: TGTGCCTGCGCTGGGACAGCCCAAGAGACCCAGTACTTC; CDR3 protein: CACAGTAQETQYF
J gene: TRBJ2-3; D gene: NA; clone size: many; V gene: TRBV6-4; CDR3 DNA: TGTGCCAGCAGTGACCGAGGGTTTACAGATACGCAGTATTTT; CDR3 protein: CASSDRGFTDTQYF
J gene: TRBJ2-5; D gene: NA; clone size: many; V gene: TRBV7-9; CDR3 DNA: TGTGCCAGCAGCTTAGGATTTGGCCAGAGCCAAGAGACCCAGTACTTC; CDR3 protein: CASSLGFGQSQETQYF
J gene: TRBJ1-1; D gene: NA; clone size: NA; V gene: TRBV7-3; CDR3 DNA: TGTGCCAGCAAAATTCAGAGGAACACTGAAGCTTTCTTT; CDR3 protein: CASKIQRNTEAFF
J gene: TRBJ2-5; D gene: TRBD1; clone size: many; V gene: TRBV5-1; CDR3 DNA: TGCGCCAGCAGCTCGGACAGGGCGGAGACCCAGTACTTC; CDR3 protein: CASSSDRAETQYF
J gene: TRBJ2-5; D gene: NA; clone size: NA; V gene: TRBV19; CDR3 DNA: TGTGCCAGTAGTAGACCCGAGATTGAGACCCAGTACTTC; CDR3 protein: CASSRPEIETQYF
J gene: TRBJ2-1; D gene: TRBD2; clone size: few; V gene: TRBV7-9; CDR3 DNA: TGTGCCAGCAGCTTAGTAACTAGCGGGAGCAATGAGCAGTTCTTC; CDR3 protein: CASSLVTSGSNEQFF
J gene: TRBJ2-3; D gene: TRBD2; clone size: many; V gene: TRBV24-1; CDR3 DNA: TGTGCCACCAGTGATCACCTAGCGGGAGCCCTCACAGATACGCAGTATTTT; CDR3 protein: CATSDHLAGALTDTQYF
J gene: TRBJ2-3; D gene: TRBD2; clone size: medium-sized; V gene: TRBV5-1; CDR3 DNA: TGCGCCAGCAGCTTTGGGGGACTAGCGGGAGGATCAGATACGCAGTATTTT; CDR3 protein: CASSFGGLAGGSDTQYF
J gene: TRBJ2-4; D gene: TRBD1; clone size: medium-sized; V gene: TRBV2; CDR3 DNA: TGTGCCAGCAATAACGGACAGGGCAAAAACATTCAGTACTTC; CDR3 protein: CASNNGQGKNIQYF
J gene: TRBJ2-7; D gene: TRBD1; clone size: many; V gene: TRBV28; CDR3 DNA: TGTGCCAGCAGTTTACCCAAGACAGGGCCTTACTCCTACGAGCAGTACTTC; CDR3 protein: CASSLPKTGPYSYEQYF
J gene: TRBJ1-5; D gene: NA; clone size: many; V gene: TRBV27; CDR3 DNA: TGTGCCAGCAGTTTAACCGGAGGTTATAGCAATCAGCCCCAGCATTTT; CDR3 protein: CASSLTGGYSNQPQHF
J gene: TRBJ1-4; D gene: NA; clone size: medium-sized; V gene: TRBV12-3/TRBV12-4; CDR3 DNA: TGTGCCAGCAAGAAGGGATCTAATGAAAAACTGTTTTTT; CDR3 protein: CASKKGSNEKLFF
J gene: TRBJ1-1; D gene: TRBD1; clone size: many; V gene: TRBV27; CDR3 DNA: TGTGCCAGCAGTTACGGGACAGGCCACGAGGGGAACACTGAAGCTTTCTTT; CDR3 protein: CASSYGTGHEGNTEAFF
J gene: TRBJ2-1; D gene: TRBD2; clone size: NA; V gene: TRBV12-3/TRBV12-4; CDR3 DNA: TGTGCCAGCAGTTTAGGGACTAGCGGGATCTCTGAGCAGTTCTTC; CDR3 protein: CASSLGTSGISEQFF
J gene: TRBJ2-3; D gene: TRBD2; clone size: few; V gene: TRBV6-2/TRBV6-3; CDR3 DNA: TGTGCCAGCAGTTCCGGACTAGCAGCCACCACAGATACGCAGTATTTT; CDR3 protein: CASSSGLAATTDTQYF
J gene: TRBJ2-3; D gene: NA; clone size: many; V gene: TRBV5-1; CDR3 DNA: TGCGCCAGCAGCTTAACTAAGACTGCCTATGATACGCAGTATTTT; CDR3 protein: CASSLTKTAYDTQYF
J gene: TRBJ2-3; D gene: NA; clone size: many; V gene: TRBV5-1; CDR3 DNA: TGCGCCAGCAGCCGGAGGGCCGGGGGAGATACGCAGTATTTT; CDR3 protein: CASSRRAGGDTQYF
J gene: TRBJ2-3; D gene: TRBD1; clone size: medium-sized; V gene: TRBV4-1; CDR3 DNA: TGCGCCAGCAGCCAAGATTGGACAGGAACTAGCACAGATACGCAGTATTTT; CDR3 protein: CASSQDWTGTSTDTQYF
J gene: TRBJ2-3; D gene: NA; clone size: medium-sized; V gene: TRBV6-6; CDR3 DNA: TGTGCCAGCAGCGAACGGGGAATCAGCACAGATACGCAGTATTTT; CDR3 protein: CASSERGISTDTQYF
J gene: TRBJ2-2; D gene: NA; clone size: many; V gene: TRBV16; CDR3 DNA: TGTGCCAGCAGCCAATCTTTCAAGAAGGAGCTGTTTTTT; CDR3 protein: CASSQSFKKELFF
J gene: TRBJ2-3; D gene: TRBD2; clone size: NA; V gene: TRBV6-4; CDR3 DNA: TGTGCCAGCAGTGACTCGACTAGCGGGAGCACAGATACGCAGTATTTT; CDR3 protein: CASSDSTSGSTDTQYF
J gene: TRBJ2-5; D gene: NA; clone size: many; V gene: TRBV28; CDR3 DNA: TGTGCCAGCAGCCCCTCCCAGGCGGCAGAGACCCAGTACTTC; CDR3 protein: CASSPSQAAETQYF
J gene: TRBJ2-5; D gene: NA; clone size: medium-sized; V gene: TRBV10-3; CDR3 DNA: TGTGCCACTGCCTTCCAGGTTGGGGTCCAAGAGACCCAGTACTTC; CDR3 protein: CATAFQVGVQETQYF
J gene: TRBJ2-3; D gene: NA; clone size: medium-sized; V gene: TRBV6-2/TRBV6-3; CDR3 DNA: TGTGCCAGCAGTTACTCGGACAGCACAGATACGCAGTATTTT; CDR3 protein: CASSYSDSTDTQYF
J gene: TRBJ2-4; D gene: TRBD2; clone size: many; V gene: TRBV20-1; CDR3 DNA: TGCAGTGCCGGTGAACTAGCGGCCCAAAACATTCAGTACTTC; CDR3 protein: CSAGELAAQNIQYF